These 8 T cell receptor beta chains share one sample of origin, sequenced in a study of CD8 T cells in Susac syndrome. The RNA input was about 0.5 to 1 ug, and it was reverse transcribed with random hexamers. TCRdb reprocessed the immunoSEQ multiplex PCR reads via MiXCR and lists one record per CDR3 protein. Among more than 95,000 distinct CDR3 sequences listed, 90% to 95% were seen once. The sample taken for sequencing was CD8+ T cells from PBMCs. The receptors stem from a human donor with multiple sclerosis.

The genes are TRBV7-3 and TRBJ2-2, with 8 bases identical to TRBD1. With V trimmed by 5 bases and J by 4 bases, 6 bases remained unmatched. Germline CDR1 is SGHTA and CDR2 is FQGTGA. The CDR3 spans 15 residues. CDR3 loop: CASSRGQGGTGELFF. The CDR3 coding sequence is TGTGCCAGCAGCCGAGGACAGGGAGGCACCGGGGAGCTGTTTTTT.

This rearrangement joins TRBV11-2 to TRBJ1-1, with D possibly TRBD1 on 5 matching bases. This CDR3 has 11 amino acids. Germline lookup yields CDR1 SGHAT and CDR2 FQNNGV. Trimming stripped 6 bases from V and 5 bases from J, with 7 bases between. The CDR3 DNA reads as TGTGCCAGCAGGGAGGGGACTGAAGCTTTCTTT. Its protein is CASREGTEAFF.

The V and J genes are TRBV6-6 and TRBJ2-4; maybe TRBD1 (6 bases). This CDR3 spans 15 amino acids. The germline V and J ends were trimmed by 2 bases and 2 bases, with 10 bases remaining between them. Germline CDR1 and CDR2: MNHNY and SVGAGI (reference sequence). The CDR3 DNA reads as TGTGCCAGCAGTTACGGCAGGGGAACCAAAAACATTCAGTACTTC. It yields the protein CASSYGRGTKNIQYF.

This chain connects TRBV5-6 to TRBJ1-5; 7 bases agree with TRBD1. CDR3 length equals 16 residues. With 0 bases clipped from V and 5 bases from J, the junction kept 8 bases outside the gene matches. From germline, CDR1 is SGHDT and CDR2 YYEEEE. The CDR3 sequence: CASSLVSAGGDQPQHF. The CDR3 nucleotides are TGTGCCAGCAGCTTGGTATCAGCAGGGGGTGATCAGCCCCAGCATTTT.

Comment on this clonotype: Relative to the germline gene, one junction end is altered; a read error may explain this. The chain is built from TRBV7-9 and TRBJ1-1; D is possibly TRBD1 (5 bases). Germline V lookup: CDR1 SEHNR, CDR2 FQNEAQ (reference sequence). The CDR3 sequence is 13 residues long. CDR3 bases: TGTACCAGCAGCTTAGGGACGAACACTGAAGCTTTCTTT. Translation: CTSSLGTNTEAFF.

The chain uses TRBV29-1 and TRBJ1-2, with D tentatively TRBD1 (5 bases). V was clipped by 0 bases and J by 0 bases, with 11 bases between them. The CDR3 length is 15 residues. Germline lookup yields CDR1 SQVTM and CDR2 ANQGSEA. CDR3 in DNA: TGCAGCGTTGAAGATGCGGACATTCCTAACTATGGCTACACCTTC. Translated: CSVEDADIPNYGYTF.

This clonotype was observed once. The chain recombines TRBV27 with TRBJ2-1; 9 bases agree with TRBD1. This CDR3 region has 12 residues. The germline CDR1 and CDR2 sequences are MNHEY and SMNVEV (reference sequence). CDR3 residues: CGAWTGANEQFF. For the CDR3, the DNA is TGTGGAGCCTGGACAGGGGCGAATGAGCAGTTCTTC.

The chain recombines TRBV3-1 with TRBJ2-3, with D uncertain. Germline V gives CDR1 LGHDT, CDR2 YNNKEL (reference sequence). Trimming stripped 0 bases from V and 6 bases from J, with 19 bases between. CDR3 length: 17 amino acids. The CDR3 sequence: CASSQDLPGTTPDTQYF. The CDR3, as DNA: TGTGCCAGCAGCCAAGATCTCCCCGGAACCACCCCGGATACGCAGTATTTT.